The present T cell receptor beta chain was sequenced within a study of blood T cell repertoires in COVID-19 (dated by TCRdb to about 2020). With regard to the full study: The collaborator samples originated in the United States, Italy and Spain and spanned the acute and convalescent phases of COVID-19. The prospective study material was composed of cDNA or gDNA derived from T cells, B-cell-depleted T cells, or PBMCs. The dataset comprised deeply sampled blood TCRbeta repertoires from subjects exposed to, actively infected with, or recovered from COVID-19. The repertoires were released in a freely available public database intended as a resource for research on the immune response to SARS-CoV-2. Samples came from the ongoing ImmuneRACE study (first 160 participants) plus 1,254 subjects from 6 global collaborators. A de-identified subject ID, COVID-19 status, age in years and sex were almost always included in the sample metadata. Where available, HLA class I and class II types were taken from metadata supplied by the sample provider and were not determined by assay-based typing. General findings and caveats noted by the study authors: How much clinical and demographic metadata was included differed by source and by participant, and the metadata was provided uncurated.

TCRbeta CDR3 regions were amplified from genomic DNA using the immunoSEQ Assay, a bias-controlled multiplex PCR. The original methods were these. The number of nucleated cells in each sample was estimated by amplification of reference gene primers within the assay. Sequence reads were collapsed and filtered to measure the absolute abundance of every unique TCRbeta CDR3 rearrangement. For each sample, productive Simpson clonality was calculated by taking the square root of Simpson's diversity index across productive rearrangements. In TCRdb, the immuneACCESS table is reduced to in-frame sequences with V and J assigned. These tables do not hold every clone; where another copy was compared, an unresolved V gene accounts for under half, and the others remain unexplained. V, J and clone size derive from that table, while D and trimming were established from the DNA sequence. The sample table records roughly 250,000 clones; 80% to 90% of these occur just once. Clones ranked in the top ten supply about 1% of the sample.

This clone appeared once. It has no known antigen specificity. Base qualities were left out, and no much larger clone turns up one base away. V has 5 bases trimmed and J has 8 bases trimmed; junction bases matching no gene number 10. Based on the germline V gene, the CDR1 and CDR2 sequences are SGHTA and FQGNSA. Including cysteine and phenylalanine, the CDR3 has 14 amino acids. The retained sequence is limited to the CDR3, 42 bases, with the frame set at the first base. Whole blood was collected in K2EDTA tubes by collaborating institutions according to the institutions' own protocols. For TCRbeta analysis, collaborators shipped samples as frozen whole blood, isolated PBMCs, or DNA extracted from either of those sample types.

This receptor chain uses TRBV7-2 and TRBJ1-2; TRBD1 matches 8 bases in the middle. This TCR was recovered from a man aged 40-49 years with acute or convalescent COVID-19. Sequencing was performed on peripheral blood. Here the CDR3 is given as CASSPGQGRGGYTF. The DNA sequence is TGTGCCAGCAGCCCTGGACAGGGACGAGGGGGCTACACCTTC.